This T cell receptor (beta chain) was sequenced in a study of PD-1 blockade in classical Hodgkin lymphoma. The repertoire was sequenced with immunoSEQ multiplex PCR; TCRdb's copy has only in-frame clones and lacks some. The data contain several thousand clones, roughly 86% of them singletons. Exposure to brentuximab vedotin varied, and each patient had relapsed following autologous stem cell transplantation. It was by magnetic negative selection that CD4+ T cells were purified from thawed PBMCs. As to this clone: The antigen is not known.

Whole-study results and caveats: In newly diagnosed patients, baseline TCR diversity was reportedly below that of healthy donors.

CDR1 and CDR2 from the germline V gene are MNHEY and SVGAGI. The CDR3 sequence is 12 residues long. Trimming left V 2 bases short and J 11 bases short, with 13 bases between. The V gene is TRBV6-5, the J gene TRBJ2-7; possibly TRBD1 or TRBD2 for D (5 bases each). The sequencing used CD4+ T cells from blood, collected at baseline. The origin of this receptor is a human donor with classical Hodgkin lymphoma. CDR3 sequence (DNA): TGTGCCAGCAGTTACGGGGGAAATAGAAAGTACTTC. It specifies CASSYGGNRKYF.